A selection of T cell receptor beta chains follows, all from one sample in a study of blood T cells in healthy people across ages. A single record per CDR3 protein comes from TCRdb applying MiXCR to the 5' RACE reads. Among fewer than 1 million distinct CDR3 sequences listed, approximately 48% were seen once. Specimen: blood. The source of these receptors is a man between 60 and 75 years old in good health. Both conserved end residues are part of each CDR3. The D gene is left open where the match is weak. The size field is filled for only some rows; it gives once, few, many or a size class.

v_gene	abundance	j_gene	d_gene	CDR3aa	CDR3nt
TRBV6-4	few	TRBJ2-1	TRBD2	CASSVSLAGYNEQFF	TGTGCCAGCAGTGTTAGTCTAGCGGGGTACAATGAGCAGTTCTTC
TRBV6-5	NA	TRBJ2-2	TRBD1	CASRGQVMGTGELFF	TGTGCCAGCAGAGGACAGGTTATGGGCACCGGGGAGCTGTTTTTT
TRBV4-3	few	TRBJ1-6	TRBD1	CASSQVASGQSSSSPLHF	TGCGCCAGCAGCCAAGTCGCATCGGGACAGTCTTCCAGTTCACCCCTCCACTTT
TRBV29-1	NA	TRBJ1-1	NA	CSVVRGGDTEAFF	TGCAGCGTTGTTAGGGGGGGGGACACTGAAGCTTTCTTT
TRBV29-1	NA	TRBJ2-3	NA	CSVAASRADTRYF	TGCAGCGTTGCGGCTAGCCGGGCAGATACGCGGTATTTT
TRBV4-1	NA	TRBJ1-3	NA	CASSQVRDSYSGNTIYF	TGCGCCAGCAGCCAAGTACGCGACAGCTACTCTGGAAACACCATATATTTT
TRBV27	NA	TRBJ2-3	TRBD1	CASSPYRQGSTDTQYF	TGTGCCAGCAGTCCTTACCGACAGGGTAGCACAGATACGCAGTATTTT
TRBV6-6	NA	TRBJ1-2	NA	CASSQGLEGGCTF	TGTGCCAGCAGTCAGGGACTGGAGGGTGGCTGCACCTTC
TRBV10-3	NA	TRBJ2-6	NA	CAISEARPGANVLTF	TGTGCCATCAGTGAGGCCCGACCTGGGGCCAACGTCCTGACTTTC
TRBV5-1	NA	TRBJ2-7	NA	CASSVGQMTEQYF	TGCGCCAGCAGCGTAGGACAGATGACCGAGCAGTACTTC
TRBV12-3/TRBV12-4	NA	TRBJ2-3	NA	CASSAGDLATDTQYF	TGTGCCAGCAGTGCAGGGGATCTAGCGACAGATACGCAGTATTTT
TRBV7-9	few	TRBJ2-3	NA	CASSPRRGSTDTQYF	TGTGCCAGCAGCCCTAGGCGGGGCTCCACAGATACGCAGTATTTT
TRBV10-1	NA	TRBJ2-3	NA	CASGGTTDTQYF	TGCGCCAGCGGCGGGACCACAGATACGCAGTATTTT
TRBV7-6	NA	TRBJ2-1	TRBD2	CASSRPGTSGGAYNEQFF	TGTGCCAGCAGCCGTCCCGGGACTAGCGGGGGGGCGTACAATGAGCAGTTCTTC
TRBV27	NA	TRBJ2-1	TRBD2	CASSPGGAGEQFF	TGTGCCAGCAGTCCCGGGGGGGCTGGTGAGCAGTTCTTC
TRBV9	once	TRBJ1-5	NA	CASSVDIGGNQPQHF	TGTGCCAGCAGCGTAGATATAGGGGGAAATCAGCCCCAGCATTTT
TRBV29-1	NA	TRBJ1-2	NA	CSVEVRPGVANYGYTF	TGCAGCGTTGAAGTTCGCCCGGGCGTAGCTAACTATGGCTACACCTTC
TRBV11-2	few	TRBJ2-3	TRBD1	CASSSGQGTPGTQYF	TGTGCCAGCAGCTCGGGACAGGGTACTCCTGGTACGCAGTATTTT
TRBV2	few	TRBJ2-5	TRBD2	CASSGASGGETQYF	TGTGCCAGCAGTGGAGCGAGCGGGGGAGAGACCCAGTACTTC
TRBV27	NA	TRBJ1-6	NA	CASSYYRVNSPLHF	TGTGCCAGCAGTTACTACAGGGTTAATTCACCCCTCCACTTT
TRBV29-1	NA	TRBJ2-2	TRBD1	CGASTGSTGELFF	TGCGGGGCCTCGACAGGGAGCACCGGGGAGCTGTTTTTT
TRBV4-3	few	TRBJ2-7	TRBD2	CASSQVRYYRTSSYEQYF	TGCGCCAGCAGCCAAGTTAGGTATTATAGGACTAGCTCCTACGAGCAGTACTTC
TRBV6-1	few	TRBJ1-5	NA	CASSVGDNQPQHF	TGTGCCAGCAGTGTTGGGGACAATCAGCCCCAGCATTTT
TRBV21-1	NA	TRBJ2-7	NA	CASSKVTVTYEQYF	TGTGCCAGCAGCAAAGTAACGGTAACCTACGAGCAGTACTTC
TRBV6-1	few	TRBJ1-2	TRBD1	CASSDLGTGPFYGYTF	TGTGCCAGCAGTGACCTCGGGACAGGGCCATTCTATGGCTACACCTTC
TRBV11-2	few	TRBJ2-7	NA	CASSPSEGYEQYF	TGTGCCAGCAGCCCCTCCGAGGGCTACGAGCAGTACTTC
TRBV20-1	once	TRBJ2-1	TRBD1	CSVRRDRAFYEQFF	TGCAGTGTCCGCCGGGACAGGGCCTTCTATGAGCAGTTCTTC
TRBV24-1	few	TRBJ1-5	NA	CATSGPGYSNQPQHF	TGTGCCACCAGTGGCCCGGGGTATAGCAATCAGCCCCAGCATTTT
TRBV6-2/TRBV6-3	few	TRBJ2-1	NA	CASSQLSYEQFF	TGTGCCAGCAGTCAACTGAGCTACGAGCAGTTCTTC
TRBV29-1	many	TRBJ2-5	NA	CSVALIVQETQYF	TGCAGCGTTGCCCTTATTGTCCAAGAGACCCAGTACTTC
TRBV4-3	NA	TRBJ2-7	TRBD2	CASSQGKRGPYEQYF	TGCGCCAGCAGCCAAGGAAAGCGGGGCCCCTACGAGCAGTACTTC
TRBV20-1	NA	TRBJ1-1	NA	CSARDWIGQLNTEAFF	TGCAGTGCTAGAGATTGGATCGGACAGTTGAACACTGAAGCTTTCTTT
TRBV6-2/TRBV6-3	NA	TRBJ2-3	NA	CASSGDSNTQYF	TGTGCCAGCAGTGGGGACTCCAATACGCAGTATTTT
TRBV25-1	NA	TRBJ1-1	NA	CASSDGGANTEAFF	TGTGCCAGCAGTGACGGAGGTGCGAACACTGAAGCTTTCTTT
TRBV7-2	few	TRBJ2-2	TRBD1	CASSADRGPTGELFF	TGTGCCAGCAGCGCAGACAGGGGGCCCACCGGGGAGCTGTTTTTT
TRBV10-3	few	TRBJ1-6	NA	CAISGETANSPLHF	TGTGCCATCAGTGGGGAGACAGCGAATTCACCCCTCCACTTT
TRBV15	few	TRBJ2-1	NA	CATSRASRTPLPNEQFF	TGTGCCACCAGCAGAGCGTCCCGGACTCCACTGCCGAATGAGCAGTTCTTC
TRBV18	NA	TRBJ2-7	NA	CASSAYRASYEQYF	TGTGCCAGCTCAGCCTACAGGGCCTCCTACGAGCAGTACTTC
TRBV3-1	NA	TRBJ2-5	NA	CASSQPSPTQYF	TGTGCCAGCAGCCAACCCAGTCCGACCCAGTACTTC
TRBV5-6	NA	TRBJ1-1	NA	CASSRGGNTEAFF	TGTGCCAGCAGCCGGGGAGGGAACACTGAAGCTTTCTTT
TRBV4-1	few	TRBJ1-4	NA	CASSLGGGLYEKLFF	TGCGCCAGCAGCCTGGGGGGGGGCCTTTATGAAAAACTGTTTTTT
TRBV19	NA	TRBJ1-4	NA	CASSMTSYSEKLFF	TGTGCCAGTAGTATGACCAGTTACAGTGAAAAACTGTTTTTT
TRBV7-8	NA	TRBJ2-1	TRBD2	CASSPGGTVNEQFF	TGTGCCAGCAGCCCCGGGGGGACGGTTAATGAGCAGTTCTTC
TRBV20-1	few	TRBJ2-1	TRBD2	CSARAHLYAGGGEQFF	TGCAGTGCTAGGGCGCATCTCTACGCCGGGGGAGGGGAGCAGTTCTTC
TRBV7-9	NA	TRBJ2-3	NA	CASSSRGDTHTDTQYF	TGTGCCAGCAGCTCAAGAGGTGATACTCACACAGATACGCAGTATTTT
TRBV28	NA	TRBJ2-4	NA	CASSLTGPVLAKNIQYF	TGTGCCAGCAGTTTAACGGGTCCGGTTTTAGCCAAAAACATTCAGTACTTC
TRBV3-1	NA	TRBJ1-2	NA	CASSQELNFRYGYTF	TGTGCCAGCAGCCAAGAATTGAATTTTAGATATGGCTACACCTTC
TRBV11-2	many	TRBJ2-3	TRBD2	CASSFTRPGTSTDTQYF	TGTGCCAGCAGCTTTACACGACCCGGGACTAGTACCGATACGCAGTATTTT
TRBV20-1	NA	TRBJ2-4	NA	CSARDGGDAAKNIQYF	TGCAGTGCTAGAGATGGTGGGGACGCGGCTAAAAACATTCAGTACTTC
TRBV7-2	few	TRBJ2-3	TRBD1	CASTLQGGTSRNTQYF	TGTGCCAGCACCCTACAGGGGGGAACCTCCCGTAATACGCAGTATTTT
TRBV4-1	NA	TRBJ2-1	NA	CASSQDYVRNLFPNSYNEQFF	TGCGCCAGCAGCCAAGATTACGTCCGGAACTTGTTTCCAAACTCCTACAATGAGCAGTTCTTC
TRBV4-1	few	TRBJ2-7	TRBD1	CASSEQQGYEQYF	TGCGCCAGCAGCGAACAACAGGGGTACGAGCAGTACTTC
TRBV12-3/TRBV12-4	few	TRBJ2-7	TRBD1	CASRTGGQYEQYF	TGTGCCAGCAGAACAGGGGGCCAATACGAGCAGTACTTC